This entry is about one T cell receptor beta chain. Germline values: CDR1 LGHDT, CDR2 YNNKEL (reference sequence). The CDR3 length is 14 residues. V was pared by 4 bases and J by 3 bases, with 13 bases between. This sample is drawn from a study of blood T cell repertoires in COVID-19. Across the whole study: The United States, Italy and Spain provided the acute and convalescent COVID-19 samples. T cells, B-cell-depleted T cells, or PBMCs provided the cDNA or gDNA that served as material.

Assay: immunoSEQ multiplex PCR; the TCRdb copy retains only in-frame clones and omits some. The data contain 350,000 to 550,000 clones, around 89% of them seen just once; the ten biggest clones take up 4% to 5.5%. This clonotype was obtained from a woman aged 30 to 39 with acute or convalescent COVID-19. The J gene is TRBJ2-7, the V gene TRBV3-1 (or the pseudogene TRBV3-2), with D unresolved. Sequences were obtained from peripheral blood. DNA of the CDR3: TGTGCCAGCAGCCCGATGGGCCGAGTCTACGAGCAGTACTTC. This gives the protein CASSPMGRVYEQYF.